This TCR beta chain comes out of a study of regulatory T cells in long-lasting Graves disease. Study-wide background: Over 5 years of antithyroid drugs with positive TSH receptor antibodies was taken to mean persistent Graves' disease.

Arm-PCR with iRepertoire HTBI primers amplified the CDR3 regions for these TCR beta libraries. TCRdb used MiXCR to reprocess the multiplex PCR reads, holding one entry per CDR3 protein. The sample lists around 400,000 distinct CDR3 sequences, around 23% occurring once. The study, taken as a whole, reports: Less diverse TCR repertoires were seen in persistent Graves' patients than in newly diagnosed ones.

Time point in this sample: persistent/refractory GD, antithyroid drugs over 5 years with positive TRAb. The TCR library was prepared using RNA isolated from PBMCs. Concerning this clonotype: Its target is not known. A junction boundary mismatches the germline segment, possibly from a read error.

The sequenced sample was peripheral blood mononuclear cells (PBMCs), obtained when the disease was refractory, from a patient treated with antithyroid drugs. This TCR derives from a woman in her forties with Graves disease.

DNA for the CDR3: TGTGCCACCAGCAGAGATATGGTATCACAGGGGGCTTACGAGCGGTACTTC. The encoded protein is CATSRDMVSQGAYERYF. The J gene is TRBJ2-7, the V gene TRBV15; 9 positions match TRBD1. The length of the CDR3 is 17 residues. Germline assignment: CDR1 LNHNV and CDR2 YYDKDF (reference sequence).